Listed here are 25 T cell receptor beta chains from one sample, sequenced in a study of CD8+ T cells in alopecia areata. RNA extraction was followed by reverse transcription into cDNA, which acted as the sequencing template. Sequenced by immunoSEQ multiplex PCR; TCRdb stores in-frame clones only, minus some. This sample has around 140,000 clones; around 86% occur once, and the top ten carry about 15%. Sample: CD8+ T cells sorted from blood, taken at week 0. Receptors were obtained from a human donor with alopecia areata.

This clone has just one count. The V and J genes are TRBV19 and TRBJ2-7, with TRBD2 matching 7 bases. Looked up from germline, CDR1 is LNHDA and CDR2 is SQIVND (reference sequence). The CDR3 spans 13 residues. Germline trimming cut 3 bases from V and 6 bases from J; bases unmatched to any gene: 5. The CDR3 sequence is CASSILGGSEQYF. The CDR3 bases are TGTGCCAGTAGTATTTTGGGAGGGTCCGAGCAGTACTTC.

V is TRBV6-1 and J is TRBJ1-5; D gene unclear. The germline V gene encodes CDR1 MNHNS and CDR2 SASEGT. V dropped 3 bases and J dropped 1 base, with 13 bases sitting between them. The CDR3 runs to 16 residues. The CDR3 region is CASSDRWEQSNQPQHF. CDR3 bases: TGTGCCAGCAGTGATCGGTGGGAGCAGAGCAATCAGCCCCAGCATTTT.

The chain has TRBV9 and TRBJ2-1; TRBD2 matches at 14 bases. Trimming cost V 7 bases and J 1 base; bases outside gene matches: 4. From germline, CDR1 is SGDLS and CDR2 YYNGEE. This CDR3 region has 16 residues. This chain's CDR3 is CASGTSGRGSYNEQFF. The CDR3 DNA is TGTGCCAGCGGGACTAGCGGGAGAGGGTCCTACAATGAGCAGTTCTTC.

V gene TRBV9 combines with J gene TRBJ2-7; D gene ambiguous. Trimming took 4 bases from V and 3 from J, leaving 8 bases between them. The CDR3 has 12 residues. Germline-derived CDR1 and CDR2 are SGDLS and YYNGEE. CDR3 amino acids: CASSPDFYEQYF. The CDR3 bases are TGTGCCAGCAGCCCCGACTTCTACGAGCAGTACTTC.

The V and J genes are TRBV7-6 and TRBJ2-6; no reliable D call. CDR1 is SGHVS and CDR2 is FNYEAQ in the germline V gene. V was clipped by 5 bases and J by 1 base, with 6 bases between them. The CDR3 covers 14 residues. CDR3 region: CASSLSSGANVLTF. The CDR3 bases are TGTGCCAGCAGCCTCTCATCTGGGGCCAACGTCCTGACTTTC.

V usage is TRBV7-9 and J usage is TRBJ2-1, with D unresolved. Deletions cut 5 bases from V and 9 bases from J, with 11 bases between. The germline V gene encodes CDR1 SEHNR and CDR2 FQNEAQ (reference sequence). This CDR3 contains 12 residues. The CDR3 is CASSPPIGEQFF. The CDR3 region has the DNA TGTGCCAGCAGCCCCCCCATTGGTGAGCAGTTCTTC.

V gene TRBV27 combines with J gene TRBJ2-7; D call uncertain. The V gene lost 1 base and the J gene lost 1 base, with 5 bases spanning the gap. The CDR3 covers 13 residues. Germline V gene data show CDR1 as MNHEY and CDR2 as SMNVEV (reference sequence). The CDR3 is CASSLFTSYEQYF. The CDR3 DNA reads TGTGCCAGCAGTTTATTCACGTCCTACGAGCAGTACTTC.

V gene TRBV27 combines with J gene TRBJ2-7; the D gene could be TRBD1 or TRBD2 (5 bases each). The CDR3 consists of 14 residues. The germline CDR1 and CDR2 sequences are MNHEY and SMNVEV (reference sequence). The ends were cut back, 4 bases at V and 2 bases at J, with 12 bases in the middle. This CDR3 is CASSSFGGAYEQYF. The CDR3 DNA reads as TGTGCCAGCAGTTCTTTTGGGGGAGCCTACGAGCAGTACTTC.

The J gene is TRBJ2-2, the V gene TRBV7-9; D call uncertain. The V gene lost 6 bases and the J gene lost 0 bases, with 5 bases spanning the gap. Germline CDR1 reads SEHNR; CDR2 reads FQNEAQ (reference sequence). This CDR3 has 13 amino acids. As DNA, the CDR3 is TGTGCCAGCAGGGACGCGAACACCGGGGAGCTGTTTTTT. It codes for CASRDANTGELFF.

The chain has TRBV9 and TRBJ1-1; 7 bases are shared with TRBD1. Losses at the gene ends were 4 bases for V and 8 bases for J; bases not matched to a gene: 8. The V gene's germline CDR1 is SGDLS and CDR2 YYNGEE. The CDR3 contains 13 residues. The CDR3 region is CASSPRGKLEAFF. CDR3 coding DNA: TGTGCCAGCAGCCCCAGGGGGAAACTCGAAGCTTTCTTT.

The chain couples TRBV29-1 to TRBJ2-7; possibly TRBD1 or TRBD2 for D (6 bases each). Germline V gene lookup returns CDR1 SQVTM and CDR2 ANQGSEA. V dropped 5 bases and J dropped 2 bases, with 13 bases sitting between them. The CDR3 covers 13 residues. CDR3 in DNA: TGCAGCGTTTCTGGGGGGCGTCCCTACGAGCAGTACTTC. Its protein product is CSVSGGRPYEQYF.

As for this clone: Distinct nucleotide sequences in the sample also encode this CDR3. This chain connects TRBV4-1 to TRBJ1-1; D not resolved. The CDR3 is 13 amino acids. Trimming cost V 4 bases and J 5 bases, with 11 bases left between them. Per the germline V gene, CDR1 is MGHRA and CDR2 is YSYEKL. Here the CDR3 DNA reads TGCGCCAGCAGCCCAGCCGGCGGGACTGAAGCTTTCTTT. Translating gives CASSPAGGTEAFF.

The rearrangement uses TRBV27 and TRBJ1-4; D perhaps matches TRBD1 (5 bases). V was pared by 0 bases and J by 3 bases, with 11 bases between. Germline CDR1 and CDR2: MNHEY and SMNVEV (reference sequence). The length of the CDR3 is 16 residues. The CDR3 sequence is CASSLSQGWANEKLFF. CDR3 in DNA: TGTGCCAGCAGTTTATCTCAGGGATGGGCTAATGAAAAACTGTTTTTT.

V and J are TRBV11-2 and TRBJ1-2, with 8 bases that match TRBD1. The CDR3 extends over 15 amino acids. Looked up from germline, CDR1 is SGHAT and CDR2 is FQNNGV. Trimming removed 3 bases from V and 6 bases from J; junction bases left unmatched: 9. The CDR3 DNA sequence: TGTGCCAGCAGCTTCGCCCCGGGACAGGAGAATGGCTACACCTTC. It yields the protein CASSFAPGQENGYTF.

For the CDR3, the DNA is TGTGCCAGCAGCTTACGCCAGATAATGTACTTC. As protein: CASSLRQIMYF. The chain is built from TRBV11-2 and TRBJ2-7; no clear D gene. Per germline, CDR1 SGHAT and CDR2 FQNNGV. With 2 bases removed from V and 12 bases from J, the gap between germline ends came to 11 bases. The CDR3 covers 11 residues.

This rearrangement joins TRBV6-1 to TRBJ2-6; 7 bases agree with TRBD1. Trimming cost V 2 bases and J 0 bases; bases outside gene matches: 7. Germline V gene data show CDR1 as MNHNS and CDR2 as SASEGT. This CDR3 is 18 amino acids long. The CDR3 DNA is TGTGCCAGCAGTGAATTAGGGACAGTAACCTCTGGGGCCAACGTCCTGACTTTC. Protein product: CASSELGTVTSGANVLTF.

This clone showed up just once. The gene calls are TRBV13 and TRBJ2-2, with 7 positions matching TRBD1. CDR3 length equals 15 residues. CDR1 and CDR2 from the germline V gene are PRHDT and FYEKMQ (reference sequence). Losses at the gene ends were 5 bases for V and 3 bases for J; bases not matched to a gene: 6. CDR3 DNA sequence: TGTGCCAGCAGCCGTGGGACAGACGACACCGGGGAGCTGTTTTTT. The encoded protein is CASSRGTDDTGELFF.

The chain has TRBV6-5 and TRBJ1-2; D gene ambiguous. V was trimmed by 5 bases and J by 6 bases, leaving 4 bases between them. CDR3 length equals 10 residues. In germline, CDR1 is MNHEY, CDR2 SVGAGI. CDR3 in DNA: TGTGCCAGCAGTGCAGATGGCTACACCTTC. Translating gives CASSADGYTF.

This chain links TRBV5-4 with TRBJ2-5, with TRBD2 identical over 10 bases. The germline V gene has CDR1 SGHNT and CDR2 YYREEE (reference sequence). This CDR3 comprises 14 residues. V was pared by 4 bases and J by 1 base, with 1 base of the junction left unmatched. This chain's CDR3 is CASSRTSGQETQYF. Written as DNA, the CDR3 is TGTGCCAGCAGCCGGACTAGCGGCCAAGAGACCCAGTACTTC.

The V call is TRBV19, the J call TRBJ2-1; D may be TRBD1 (5 bases). In germline, CDR1 is LNHDA, CDR2 SQIVND (reference sequence). The CDR3 spans 15 residues. Trimming removed 6 bases from V and 0 bases from J, with 12 bases in between. Here the CDR3 DNA reads TGTGCCAGTAGCATAACAGGCCACTCCTACAATGAGCAGTTCTTC. Translation gives CASSITGHSYNEQFF.

On this clone itself: The missing conserved phenylalanine or tryptophan at the end of this CDR3 makes a read error likely. Because the CDR3's place on the DNA is in doubt, the DNA is left out and the CDR3 is given as listed by TCRdb. CDR3 region: CASSSTIRTDRYL. This chain connects TRBV5-6 to TRBJ2-7; TRBD2, the table's D call, was not compared with the DNA. Germline V gene data show CDR1 as SGHDT and CDR2 as YYEEEE. Ends included, the CDR3 has 13 residues.

The V gene is TRBV7-9, the J gene TRBJ1-4, with D possibly being TRBD1 (5 bases). The ends were cut back, 4 bases at V and 5 bases at J, with 17 bases in the middle. There are 16 residues in the CDR3. CDR1 and CDR2 (germline): SEHNR, FQNEAQ (reference sequence). The CDR3 protein is CASSYTETDGNEKLFF. CDR3 sequence (DNA): TGTGCCAGCAGCTATACGGAGACAGACGGAAATGAAAAACTGTTTTTT.

The gene calls are TRBV2 and TRBJ1-2; D not certain. Germline CDR1 and CDR2: SNHLY and FYNNEI. The CDR3 is 14 residues long. Trimming removed 2 bases at V and 4 bases at J, with 11 bases between. DNA of the CDR3: TGTGCCAGCAGTGAACGGGCGAAACTCTATGGCTACACCTTC. Residues: CASSERAKLYGYTF.

In this sample, this clone turned up once. The chain is built from TRBV7-9 and TRBJ2-7; D may correspond to TRBD1 or TRBD2 (5 bases each). CDR3 length: 13 amino acids. Per the germline V gene, CDR1 is SEHNR and CDR2 is FQNEAQ (reference sequence). The V end lost 6 bases, the J end lost 7 bases, and 16 bases lay between the germline ends. The CDR3 protein is CASSRTLREEQYF. The DNA of the CDR3 is TGTGCCAGCAGTCGAACCCTCAGGGAGGAGCAGTACTTC.

This chain joins TRBV14 and TRBJ1-1, with D unresolved. The V end lost 2 bases, the J end lost 6 bases, and 10 bases lay between the germline ends. Germline CDR1 reads SGHDN; CDR2 reads FVKESK. The CDR3 loop spans 13 amino acids. The CDR3 bases are TGTGCCAGCAGCCAACTTAAAACCTCTGAAGCTTTCTTT. It specifies CASSQLKTSEAFF.